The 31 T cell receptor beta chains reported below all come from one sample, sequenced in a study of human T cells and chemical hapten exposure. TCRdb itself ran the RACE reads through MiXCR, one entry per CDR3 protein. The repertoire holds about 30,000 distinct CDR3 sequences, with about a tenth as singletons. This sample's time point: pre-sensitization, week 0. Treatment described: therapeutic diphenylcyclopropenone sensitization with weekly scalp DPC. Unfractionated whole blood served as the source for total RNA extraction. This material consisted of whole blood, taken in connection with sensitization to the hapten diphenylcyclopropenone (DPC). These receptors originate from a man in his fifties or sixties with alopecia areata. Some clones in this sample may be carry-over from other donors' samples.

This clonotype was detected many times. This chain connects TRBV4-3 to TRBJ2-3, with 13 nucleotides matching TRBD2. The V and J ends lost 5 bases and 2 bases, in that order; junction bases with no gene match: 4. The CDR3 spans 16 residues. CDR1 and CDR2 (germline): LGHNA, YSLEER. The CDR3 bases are TGCGCCAGCAGCTCCGGGACTAGCGGGATCACAGATACGCAGTATTTT. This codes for CASSSGTSGITDTQYF.

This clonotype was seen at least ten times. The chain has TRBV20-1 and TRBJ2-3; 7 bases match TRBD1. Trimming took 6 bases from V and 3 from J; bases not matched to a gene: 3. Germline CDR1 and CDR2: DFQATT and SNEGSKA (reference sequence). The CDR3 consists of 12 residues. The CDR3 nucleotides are TGCAGTGCCGCGACAGGGACAGATACGCAGTATTTT. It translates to CSAATGTDTQYF.

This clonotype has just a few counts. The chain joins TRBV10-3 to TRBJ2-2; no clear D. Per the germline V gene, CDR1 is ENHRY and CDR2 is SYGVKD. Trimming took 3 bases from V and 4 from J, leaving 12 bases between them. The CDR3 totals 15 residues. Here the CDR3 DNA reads TGTGCCATCAGTGAATGGCAGCGTGGCACCGGGGAGCTGTTTTTT. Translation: CAISEWQRGTGELFF.

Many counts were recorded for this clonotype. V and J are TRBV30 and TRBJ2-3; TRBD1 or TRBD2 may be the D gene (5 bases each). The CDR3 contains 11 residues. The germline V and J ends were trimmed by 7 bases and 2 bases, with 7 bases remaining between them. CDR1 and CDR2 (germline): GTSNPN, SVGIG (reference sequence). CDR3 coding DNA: TGTGCCTTCGGGGCCACAGATACGCAGTATTTT. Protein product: CAFGATDTQYF.

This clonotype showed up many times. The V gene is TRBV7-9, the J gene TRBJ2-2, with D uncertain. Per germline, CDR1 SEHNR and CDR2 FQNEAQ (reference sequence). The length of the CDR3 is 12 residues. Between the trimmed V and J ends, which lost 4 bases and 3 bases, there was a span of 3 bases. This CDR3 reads CASSSDTGELFF. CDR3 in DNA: TGTGCCAGCAGCTCCGACACCGGGGAGCTGTTTTTT.

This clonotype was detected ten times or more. The CDR3 is CSVVGGTNTEAFF. The DNA for the CDR3 is TGCAGCGTTGTGGGGGGGACTAACACTGAAGCTTTCTTT. The gene calls are TRBV29-1 and TRBJ1-1; a possible D gene is TRBD1 (5 bases). CDR1 SQVTM and CDR2 ANQGSEA come from the germline V gene. CDR3 size: 13 residues. V lost 4 bases, J lost 2 bases, and 11 bases lay in between.

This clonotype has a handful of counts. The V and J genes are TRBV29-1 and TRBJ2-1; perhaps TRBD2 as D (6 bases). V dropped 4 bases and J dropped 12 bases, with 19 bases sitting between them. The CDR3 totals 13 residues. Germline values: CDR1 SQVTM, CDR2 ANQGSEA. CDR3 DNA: TGCAGCGTTGGTGGAGGGACCCTCTGGGGGCAGTTCTTC. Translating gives CSVGGGTLWGQFF.

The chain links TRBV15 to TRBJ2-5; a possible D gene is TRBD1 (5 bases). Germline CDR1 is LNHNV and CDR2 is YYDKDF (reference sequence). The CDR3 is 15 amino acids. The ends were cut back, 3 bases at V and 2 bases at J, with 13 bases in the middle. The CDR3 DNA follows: TGTGCCACCAGCAGGGATCAGGGCGCTCAAGAGACCCAGTACTTC. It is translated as CATSRDQGAQETQYF.

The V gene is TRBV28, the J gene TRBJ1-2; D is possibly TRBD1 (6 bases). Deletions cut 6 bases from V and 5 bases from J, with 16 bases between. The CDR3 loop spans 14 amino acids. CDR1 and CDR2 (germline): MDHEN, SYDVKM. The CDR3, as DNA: TGTGCCAGCAGCAAGGGGGTTGAGGGGTATGGCTACACCTTC. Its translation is CASSKGVEGYGYTF.

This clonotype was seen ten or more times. CDR3 bases: TGCAGCGCCGGCCCACTAGCGGGAGCGGGGAACACCGGGGAGCTGTTTTTT. As protein: CSAGPLAGAGNTGELFF. The chain couples TRBV29-1 to TRBJ2-2; 11 bases line up with TRBD2. Germline lookup yields CDR1 SQVTM and CDR2 ANQGSEA. After removal of 7 bases from V and 1 base from J, the junction contained 11 bases not matched to a gene. The CDR3 runs 17 residues.

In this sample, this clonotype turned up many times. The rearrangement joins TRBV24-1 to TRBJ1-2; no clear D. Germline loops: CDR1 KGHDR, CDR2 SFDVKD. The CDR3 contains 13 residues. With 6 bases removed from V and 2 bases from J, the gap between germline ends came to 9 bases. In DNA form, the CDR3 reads TGTGCCACCAGTCTCGGGAAGAACTATGGCTACACCTTC. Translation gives CATSLGKNYGYTF.

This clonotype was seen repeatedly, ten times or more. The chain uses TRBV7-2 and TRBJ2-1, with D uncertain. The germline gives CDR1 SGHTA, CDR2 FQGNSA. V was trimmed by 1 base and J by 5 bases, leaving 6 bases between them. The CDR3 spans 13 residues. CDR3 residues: CASSLGRNNEQFF. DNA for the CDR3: TGTGCCAGCAGCTTAGGACGGAACAATGAGCAGTTCTTC.

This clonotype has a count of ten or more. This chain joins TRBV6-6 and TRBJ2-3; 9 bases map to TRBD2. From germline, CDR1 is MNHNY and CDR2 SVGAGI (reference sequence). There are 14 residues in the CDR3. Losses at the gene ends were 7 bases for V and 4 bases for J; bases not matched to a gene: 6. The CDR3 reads CASTDSGSADTQYF. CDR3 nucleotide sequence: TGTGCCAGCACCGATAGCGGGAGCGCAGATACGCAGTATTTT.

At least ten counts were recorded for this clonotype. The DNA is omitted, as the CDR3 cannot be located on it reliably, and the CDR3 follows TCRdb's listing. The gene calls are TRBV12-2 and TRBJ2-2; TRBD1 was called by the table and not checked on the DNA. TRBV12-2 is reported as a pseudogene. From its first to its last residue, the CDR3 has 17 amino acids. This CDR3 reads CASRLVMGDRTPGSCFF.

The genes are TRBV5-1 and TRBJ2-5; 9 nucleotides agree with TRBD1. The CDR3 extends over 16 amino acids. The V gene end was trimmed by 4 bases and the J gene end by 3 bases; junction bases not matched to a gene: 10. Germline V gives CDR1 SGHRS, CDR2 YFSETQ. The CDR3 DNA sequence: TGCGCCAGCAGCCCGGGCTTCCGGGACAGGGAAGAGACCCAGTACTTC. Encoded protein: CASSPGFRDREETQYF.

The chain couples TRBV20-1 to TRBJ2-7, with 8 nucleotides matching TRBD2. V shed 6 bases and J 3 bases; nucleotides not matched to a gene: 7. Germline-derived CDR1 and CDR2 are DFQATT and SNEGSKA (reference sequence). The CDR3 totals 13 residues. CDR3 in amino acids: CSAGSGRNYEQYF. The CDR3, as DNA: TGCAGTGCGGGAAGCGGGAGAAACTACGAGCAGTACTTC.

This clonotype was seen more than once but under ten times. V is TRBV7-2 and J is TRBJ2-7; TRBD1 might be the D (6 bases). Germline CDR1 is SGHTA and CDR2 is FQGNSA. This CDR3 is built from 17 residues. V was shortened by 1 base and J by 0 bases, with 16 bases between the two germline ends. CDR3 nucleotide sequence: TGTGCCAGCAGCTTAGGGGGGCTAGTGGGGAGCTCCTACGAGCAGTACTTC. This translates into CASSLGGLVGSSYEQYF.

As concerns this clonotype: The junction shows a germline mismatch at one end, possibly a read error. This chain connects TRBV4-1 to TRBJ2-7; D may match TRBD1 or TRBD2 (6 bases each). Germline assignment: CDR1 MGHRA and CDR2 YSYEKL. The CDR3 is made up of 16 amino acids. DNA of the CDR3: TGCCCCAGCAGCCAAGATTGGGGGGCCCGCTCCTACGAGCAGTACTTC. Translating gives CPSSQDWGARSYEQYF.

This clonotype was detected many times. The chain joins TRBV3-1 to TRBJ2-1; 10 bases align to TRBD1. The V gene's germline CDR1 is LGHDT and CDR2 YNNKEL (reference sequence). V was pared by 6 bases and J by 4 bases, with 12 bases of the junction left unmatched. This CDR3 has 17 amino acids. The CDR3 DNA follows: TGTGCCAGCAGGCGAGGGACAGGGGTGGATTTGTACAATGAGCAGTTCTTC. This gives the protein CASRRGTGVDLYNEQFF.

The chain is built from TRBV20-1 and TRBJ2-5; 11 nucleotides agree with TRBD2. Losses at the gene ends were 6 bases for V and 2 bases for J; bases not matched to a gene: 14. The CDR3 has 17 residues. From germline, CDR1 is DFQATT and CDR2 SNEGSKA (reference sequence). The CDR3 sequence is CSATNSGRGIEQETQYF. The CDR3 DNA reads TGCAGTGCCACGAATAGCGGGAGGGGAATTGAACAAGAGACCCAGTACTTC.

CDR3 DNA: TGTGCCAGCAGCCAAGATCCACAGGGGGGAGGCTACACCTTC. Its translation is CASSQDPQGGGYTF. The chain links TRBV3-1 to TRBJ1-2, with 8 bases lining up with TRBD1. The CDR3 is made up of 14 amino acids. V lost 0 bases and J lost 8; bases outside the gene matches: 5. The V gene's germline CDR1 is LGHDT and CDR2 YNNKEL (reference sequence).

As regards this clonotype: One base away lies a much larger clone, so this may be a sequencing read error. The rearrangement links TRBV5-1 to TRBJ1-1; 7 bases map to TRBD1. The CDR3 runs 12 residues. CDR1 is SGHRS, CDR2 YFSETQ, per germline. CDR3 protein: CASGTVNPEAFF. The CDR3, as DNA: TGCGCCAGCGGGACAGTGAACCCTGAAGCTTTCTTT.

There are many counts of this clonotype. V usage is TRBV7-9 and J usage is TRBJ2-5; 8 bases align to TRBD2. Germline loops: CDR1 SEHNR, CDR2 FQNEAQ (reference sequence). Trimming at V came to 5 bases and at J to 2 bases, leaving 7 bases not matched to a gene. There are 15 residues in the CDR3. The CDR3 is CASSLGLVRQETQYF. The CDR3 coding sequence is TGTGCCAGCAGCCTGGGACTAGTCCGGCAAGAGACCCAGTACTTC. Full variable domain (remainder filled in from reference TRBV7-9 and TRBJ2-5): DTGVSQNPRHKITKRGQNVTFRCDPISEHNRLYWYRQTLGQGPEFLTYFQNEAQLEKSRLLSDRFSAERPKGSFSTLEIQRTEQGDSAMYLCASSLGLVRQETQYFGPGTRLLVL.

The CDR3 is CSARTGPNTEAFF. Here the CDR3 DNA reads TGCAGCGCACGGACAGGACCTAACACTGAAGCTTTCTTT. This rearrangement joins TRBV29-1 to TRBJ1-1; the match to TRBD1 covers 7 bases. J gave up 2 bases and V 7 bases, and 7 bases lay outside the gene matches. The germline V gene encodes CDR1 SQVTM and CDR2 ANQGSEA. This CDR3 contains 13 residues.

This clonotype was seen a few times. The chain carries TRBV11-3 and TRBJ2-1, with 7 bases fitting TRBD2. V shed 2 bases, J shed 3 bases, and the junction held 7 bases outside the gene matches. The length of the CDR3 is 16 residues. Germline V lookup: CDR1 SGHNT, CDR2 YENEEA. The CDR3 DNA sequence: TGTGCCAGCAGCTTATACGCTAGCGGCGTCTACAATGAGCAGTTCTTC. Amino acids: CASSLYASGVYNEQFF.

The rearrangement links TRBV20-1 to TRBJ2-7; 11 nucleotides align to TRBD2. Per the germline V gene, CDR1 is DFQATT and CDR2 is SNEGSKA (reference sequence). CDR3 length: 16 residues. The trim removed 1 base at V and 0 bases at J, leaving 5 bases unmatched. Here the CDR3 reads CSARAGLAGLSYEQYF. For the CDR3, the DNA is TGCAGTGCTAGAGCTGGACTAGCGGGCCTCTCCTACGAGCAGTACTTC.

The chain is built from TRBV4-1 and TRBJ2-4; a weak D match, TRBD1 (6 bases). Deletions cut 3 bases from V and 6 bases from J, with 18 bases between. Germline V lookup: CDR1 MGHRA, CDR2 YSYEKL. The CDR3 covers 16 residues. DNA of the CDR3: TGCGCCAGCAGCCAGGGATACCAGGGACACAGAAACATTCAGTACTTC. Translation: CASSQGYQGHRNIQYF.

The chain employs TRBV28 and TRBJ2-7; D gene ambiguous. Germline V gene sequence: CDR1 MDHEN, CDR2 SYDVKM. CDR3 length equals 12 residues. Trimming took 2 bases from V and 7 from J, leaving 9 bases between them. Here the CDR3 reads CASSLRAVEQYF. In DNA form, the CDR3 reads TGTGCCAGCAGTTTACGGGCCGTGGAGCAGTACTTC.

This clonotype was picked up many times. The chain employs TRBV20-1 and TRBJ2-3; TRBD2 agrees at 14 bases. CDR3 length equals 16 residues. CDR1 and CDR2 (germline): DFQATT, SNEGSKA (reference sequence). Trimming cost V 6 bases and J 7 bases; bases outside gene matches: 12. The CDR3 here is CSATQPGLAGVNTQYF. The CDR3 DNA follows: TGCAGTGCCACCCAACCGGGACTAGCGGGAGTGAATACGCAGTATTTT.

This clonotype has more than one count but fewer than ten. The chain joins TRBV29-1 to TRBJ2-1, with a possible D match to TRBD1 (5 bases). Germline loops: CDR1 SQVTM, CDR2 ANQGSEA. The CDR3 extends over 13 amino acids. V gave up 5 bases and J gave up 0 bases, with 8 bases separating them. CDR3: CSVSDSSYNEQFF. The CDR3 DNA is TGCAGCGTTTCAGACAGCTCCTACAATGAGCAGTTCTTC.

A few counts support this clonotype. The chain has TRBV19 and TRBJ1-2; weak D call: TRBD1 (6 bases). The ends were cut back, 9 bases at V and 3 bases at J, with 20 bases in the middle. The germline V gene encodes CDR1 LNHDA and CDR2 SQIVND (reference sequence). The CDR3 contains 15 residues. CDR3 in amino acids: CASSVTGLVDYGYTF. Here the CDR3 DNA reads TGTGCCAGCTCGGTCACAGGGCTAGTTGACTATGGCTACACCTTC.